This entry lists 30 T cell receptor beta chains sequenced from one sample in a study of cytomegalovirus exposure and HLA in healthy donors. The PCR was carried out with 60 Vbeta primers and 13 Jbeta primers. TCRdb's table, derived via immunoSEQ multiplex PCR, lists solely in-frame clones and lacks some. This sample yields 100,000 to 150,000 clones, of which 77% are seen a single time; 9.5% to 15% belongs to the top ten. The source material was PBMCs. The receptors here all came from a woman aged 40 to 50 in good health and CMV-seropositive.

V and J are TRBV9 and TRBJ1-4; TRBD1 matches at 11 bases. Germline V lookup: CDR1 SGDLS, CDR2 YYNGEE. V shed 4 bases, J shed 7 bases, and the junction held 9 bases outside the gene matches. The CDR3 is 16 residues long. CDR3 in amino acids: CASSIPGQGASEKLFF. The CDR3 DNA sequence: TGTGCCAGCAGCATCCCTGGACAGGGGGCCAGTGAAAAACTGTTTTTT.

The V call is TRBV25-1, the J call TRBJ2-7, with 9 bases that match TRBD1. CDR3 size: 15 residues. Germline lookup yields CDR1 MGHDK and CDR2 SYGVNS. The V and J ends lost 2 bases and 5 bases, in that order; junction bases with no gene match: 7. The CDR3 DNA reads TGTGCCAGCAGTGAACCGGGACAGGGTCCCGACGAGCAGTACTTC. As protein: CASSEPGQGPDEQYF.

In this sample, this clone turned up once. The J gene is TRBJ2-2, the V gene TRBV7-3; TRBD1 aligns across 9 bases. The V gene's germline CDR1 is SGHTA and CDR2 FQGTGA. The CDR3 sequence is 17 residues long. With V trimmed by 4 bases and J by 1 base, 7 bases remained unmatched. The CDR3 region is CASSSHEGQGNTGELFF. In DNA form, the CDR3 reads TGTGCCAGCAGCTCTCACGAGGGACAGGGGAACACCGGGGAGCTGTTTTTT. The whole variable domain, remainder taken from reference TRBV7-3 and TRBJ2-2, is GAGVSQTPSNKVTEKGKYVELRCDPISGHTALYWYRQSLGQGPEFLIYFQGTGAADDSGLPNDRFFAVRPEGSVSTLKIQRTERGDSAVYLCASSSHEGQGNTGELFFGEGSRLTVL.

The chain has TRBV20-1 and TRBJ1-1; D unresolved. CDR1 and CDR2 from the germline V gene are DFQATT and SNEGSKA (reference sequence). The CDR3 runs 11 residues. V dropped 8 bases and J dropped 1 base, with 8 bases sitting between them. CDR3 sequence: CSPEENTEAFF. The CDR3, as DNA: TGCAGTCCAGAGGAGAACACTGAAGCTTTCTTT.

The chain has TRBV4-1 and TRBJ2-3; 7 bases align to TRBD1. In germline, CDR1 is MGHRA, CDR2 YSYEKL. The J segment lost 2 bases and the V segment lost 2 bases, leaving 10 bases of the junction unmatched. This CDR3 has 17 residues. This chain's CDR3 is CASSQPSRGRPTDTQYF. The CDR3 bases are TGCGCCAGCAGCCAACCATCTAGGGGGCGCCCCACAGATACGCAGTATTTT.

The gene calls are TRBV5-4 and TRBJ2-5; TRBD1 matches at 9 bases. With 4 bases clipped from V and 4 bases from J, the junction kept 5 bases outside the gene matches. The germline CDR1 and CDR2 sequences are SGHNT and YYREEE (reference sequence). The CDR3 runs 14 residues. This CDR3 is CASSPTGGAETQYF. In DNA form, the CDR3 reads TGTGCCAGCAGCCCCACAGGGGGCGCAGAGACCCAGTACTTC.

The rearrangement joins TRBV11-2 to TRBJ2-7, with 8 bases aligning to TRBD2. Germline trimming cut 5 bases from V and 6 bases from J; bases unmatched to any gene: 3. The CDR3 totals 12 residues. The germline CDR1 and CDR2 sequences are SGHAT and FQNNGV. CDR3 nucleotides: TGTGCCAGCAGCCGGGGGGGTACCGAGCAGTACTTC. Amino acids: CASSRGGTEQYF.

The CDR3 DNA follows: TGCAGCGGGGGTATAGGGGGAGAAAATCAGCCCCAGCATTTT. The encoded protein is CSGGIGGENQPQHF. The gene calls are TRBV29-1 and TRBJ1-5; D perhaps matches TRBD1 (6 bases). This CDR3 region has 14 residues. V lost 7 bases to trimming and J lost 4 bases, with 17 bases between them. The germline CDR1 and CDR2 sequences are SQVTM and ANQGSEA.

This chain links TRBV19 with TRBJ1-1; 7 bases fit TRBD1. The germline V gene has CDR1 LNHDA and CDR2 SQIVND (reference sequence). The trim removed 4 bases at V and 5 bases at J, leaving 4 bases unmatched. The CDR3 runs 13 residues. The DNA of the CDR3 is TGTGCCAGTAGTAAACAGGGGCAAACTGAAGCTTTCTTT. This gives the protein CASSKQGQTEAFF.

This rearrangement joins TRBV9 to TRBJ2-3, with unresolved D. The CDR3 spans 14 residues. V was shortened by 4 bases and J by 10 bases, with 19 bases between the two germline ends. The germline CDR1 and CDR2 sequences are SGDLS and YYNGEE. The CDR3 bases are TGTGCCAGCAGCCCGGTTCACAACCTAGAGGCGCAGTATTTT. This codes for CASSPVHNLEAQYF.

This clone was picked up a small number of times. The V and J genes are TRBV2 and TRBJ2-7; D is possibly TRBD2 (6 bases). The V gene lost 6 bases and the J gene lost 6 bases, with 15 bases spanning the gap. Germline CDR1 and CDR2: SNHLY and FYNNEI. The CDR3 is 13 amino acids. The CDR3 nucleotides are TGTGCCAGCAGGGCCGTACTAGCTTTCGAGCAGTACTTC. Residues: CASRAVLAFEQYF.

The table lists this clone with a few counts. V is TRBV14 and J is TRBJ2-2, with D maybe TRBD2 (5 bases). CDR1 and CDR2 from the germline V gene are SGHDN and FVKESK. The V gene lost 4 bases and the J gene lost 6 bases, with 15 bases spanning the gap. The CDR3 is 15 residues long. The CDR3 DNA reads TGTGCCAGCAGCCCCAGGACTCGGCGGGCCGGGGAGCTGTTTTTT. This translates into CASSPRTRRAGELFF.

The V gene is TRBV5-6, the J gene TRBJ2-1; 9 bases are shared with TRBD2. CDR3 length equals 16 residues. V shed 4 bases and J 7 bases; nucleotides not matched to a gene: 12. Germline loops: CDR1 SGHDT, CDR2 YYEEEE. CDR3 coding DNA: TGTGCCAGCAGCCTGCTGGGGATAGCGGGAGAAAATGAGCAGTTCTTC. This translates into CASSLLGIAGENEQFF.

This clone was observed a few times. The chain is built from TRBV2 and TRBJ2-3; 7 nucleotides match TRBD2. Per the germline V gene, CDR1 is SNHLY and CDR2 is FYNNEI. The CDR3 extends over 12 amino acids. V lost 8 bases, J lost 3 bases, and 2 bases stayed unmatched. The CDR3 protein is CASGLETDTQYF. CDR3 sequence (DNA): TGTGCCAGCGGACTAGAGACAGATACGCAGTATTTT.

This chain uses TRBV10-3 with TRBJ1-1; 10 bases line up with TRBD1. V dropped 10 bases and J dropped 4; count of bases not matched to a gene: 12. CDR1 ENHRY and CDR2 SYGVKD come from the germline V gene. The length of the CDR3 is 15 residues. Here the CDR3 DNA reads TGTGCCACCGGGGGAGACAGGGGGCGCGGCACTGAAGCTTTCTTT. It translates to CATGGDRGRGTEAFF.

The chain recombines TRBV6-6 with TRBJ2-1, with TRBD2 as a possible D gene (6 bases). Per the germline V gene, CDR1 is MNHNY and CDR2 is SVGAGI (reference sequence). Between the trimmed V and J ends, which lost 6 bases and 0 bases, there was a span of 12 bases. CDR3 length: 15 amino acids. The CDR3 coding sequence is TGTGCCAGCAGACCCGACGGGAGCTCCTACAATGAGCAGTTCTTC. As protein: CASRPDGSSYNEQFF.

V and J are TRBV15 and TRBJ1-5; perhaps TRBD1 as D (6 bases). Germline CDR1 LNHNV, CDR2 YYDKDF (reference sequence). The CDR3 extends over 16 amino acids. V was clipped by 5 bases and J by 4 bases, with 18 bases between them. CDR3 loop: CATSSQGGGANQPQHF. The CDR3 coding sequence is TGTGCCACCAGCTCACAGGGTGGGGGGGCTAATCAGCCCCAGCATTTT.

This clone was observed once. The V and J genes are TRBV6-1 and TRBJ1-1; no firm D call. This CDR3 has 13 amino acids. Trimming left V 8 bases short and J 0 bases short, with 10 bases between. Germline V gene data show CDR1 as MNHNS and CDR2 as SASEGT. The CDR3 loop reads CASCYVLNTEAFF. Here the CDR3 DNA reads TGTGCCAGCTGTTATGTCCTGAACACTGAAGCTTTCTTT.

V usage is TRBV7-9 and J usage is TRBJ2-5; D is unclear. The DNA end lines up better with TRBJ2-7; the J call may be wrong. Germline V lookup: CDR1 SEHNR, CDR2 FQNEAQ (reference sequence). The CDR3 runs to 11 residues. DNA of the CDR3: TGTGCCAGCAGCCAGGCCTACGAGCAGTACTTC. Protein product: CASSQAYEQYF.

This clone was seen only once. CDR3 region: CASSEGGGTSGNTIYF. The DNA of the CDR3 is TGTGCCAGCAGCGAGGGAGGGGGGACCTCTGGAAACACCATATATTTT. This sequence joins TRBV2 and TRBJ1-3, with D perhaps matching TRBD1 (6 bases). The CDR3 sequence is 16 residues long. Germline lookup yields CDR1 SNHLY and CDR2 FYNNEI. Trimming took 6 bases from V and 0 from J, leaving 15 bases between them. The whole variable domain, filled in from reference TRBV2 and TRBJ1-3, reads EPEVTQTPSHQVTQMGQEVILRCVPISNHLYFYWYRQILGQKVEFLVSFYNNEISEKSEIFDDQFSVERPDGSNFTLKIRSTKLEDSAMYFCASSEGGGTSGNTIYFGEGSWLTVV.

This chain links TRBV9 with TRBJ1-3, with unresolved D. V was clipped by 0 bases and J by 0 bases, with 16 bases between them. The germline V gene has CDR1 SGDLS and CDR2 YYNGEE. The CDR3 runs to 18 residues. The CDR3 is CASSVAPPESSSGNTIYF. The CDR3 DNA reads TGTGCCAGCAGCGTAGCCCCCCCGGAGTCGAGCTCTGGAAACACCATATATTTT.

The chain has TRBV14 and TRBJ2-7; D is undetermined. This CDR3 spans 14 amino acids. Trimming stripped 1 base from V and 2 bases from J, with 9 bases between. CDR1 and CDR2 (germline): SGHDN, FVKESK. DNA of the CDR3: TGTGCCAGCAGCCAAGGACTTACACCCTACGAGCAGTACTTC. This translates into CASSQGLTPYEQYF.

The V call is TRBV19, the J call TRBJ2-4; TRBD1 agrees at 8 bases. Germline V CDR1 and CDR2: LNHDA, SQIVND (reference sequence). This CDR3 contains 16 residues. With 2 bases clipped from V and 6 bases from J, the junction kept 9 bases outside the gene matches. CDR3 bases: TGTGCCAGTAGTATAAGGGCAGGGGGCACAGGAAACATTCAGTACTTC. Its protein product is CASSIRAGGTGNIQYF. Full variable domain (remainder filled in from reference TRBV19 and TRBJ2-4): DGGITQSPKYLFRKEGQNVTLSCEQNLNHDAMYWYRQDPGQGLRLIYYSQIVNDFQKGDIAEGYSVSREKKESFPLTVTSAQKNPTAFYLCASSIRAGGTGNIQYFGAGTRLSVL.

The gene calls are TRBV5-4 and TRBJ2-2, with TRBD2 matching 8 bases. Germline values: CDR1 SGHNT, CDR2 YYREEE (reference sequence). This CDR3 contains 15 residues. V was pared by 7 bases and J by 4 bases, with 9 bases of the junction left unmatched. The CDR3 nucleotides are TGTGCCAGCGGGGGACTAGAACCGGGCACCGGGGAGCTGTTTTTT. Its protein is CASGGLEPGTGELFF. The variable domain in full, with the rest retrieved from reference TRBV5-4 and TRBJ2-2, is ETGVTQSPTHLIKTRGQQVTLRCSSQSGHNTVSWYQQALGQGPQFIFQYYREEENGRGNFPPRFSGLQFPNYSSELNVNALELDDSALYLCASGGLEPGTGELFFGEGSRLTVL.

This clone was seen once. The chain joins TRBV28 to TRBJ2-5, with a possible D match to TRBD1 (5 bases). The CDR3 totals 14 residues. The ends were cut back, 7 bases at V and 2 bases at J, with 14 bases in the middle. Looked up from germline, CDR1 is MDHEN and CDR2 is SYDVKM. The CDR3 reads CASIKRTRQETQYF. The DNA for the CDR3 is TGTGCCAGCATCAAAAGGACACGACAAGAGACCCAGTACTTC.

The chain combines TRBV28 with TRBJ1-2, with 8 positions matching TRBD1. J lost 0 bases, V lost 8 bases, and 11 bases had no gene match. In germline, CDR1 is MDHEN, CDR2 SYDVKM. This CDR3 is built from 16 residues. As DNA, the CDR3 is TGTGCCAGCGGCCCATCAGGACAGGGAGCTAACTATGGCTACACCTTC. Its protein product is CASGPSGQGANYGYTF.

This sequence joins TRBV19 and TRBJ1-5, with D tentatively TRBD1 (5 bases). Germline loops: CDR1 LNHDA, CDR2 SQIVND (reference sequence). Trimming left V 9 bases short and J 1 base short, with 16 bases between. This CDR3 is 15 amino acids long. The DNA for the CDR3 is TGTGCCAGCGCTCAGGGAGGTCTAAGCAATCAGCCCCAGCATTTT. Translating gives CASAQGGLSNQPQHF.

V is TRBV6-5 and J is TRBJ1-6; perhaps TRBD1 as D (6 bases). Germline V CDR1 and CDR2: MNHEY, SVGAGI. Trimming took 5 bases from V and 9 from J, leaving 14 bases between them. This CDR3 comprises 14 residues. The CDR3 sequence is CASSTGKDASPLHF. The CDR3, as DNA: TGTGCCAGCAGTACAGGGAAAGACGCTTCACCCCTCCACTTT.

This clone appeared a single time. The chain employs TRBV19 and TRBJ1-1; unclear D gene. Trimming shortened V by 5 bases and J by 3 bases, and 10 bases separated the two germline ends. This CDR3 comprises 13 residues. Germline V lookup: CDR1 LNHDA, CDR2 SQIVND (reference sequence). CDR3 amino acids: CASSVFADTEAFF. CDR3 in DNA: TGTGCCAGTAGTGTCTTTGCAGACACTGAAGCTTTCTTT.

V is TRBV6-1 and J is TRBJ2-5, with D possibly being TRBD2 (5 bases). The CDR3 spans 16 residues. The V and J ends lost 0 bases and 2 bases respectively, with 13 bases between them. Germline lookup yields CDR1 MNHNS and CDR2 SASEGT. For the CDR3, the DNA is TGTGCCAGCAGTGAAGCACCCAGCGGACCTCAAGAGACCCAGTACTTC. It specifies CASSEAPSGPQETQYF.